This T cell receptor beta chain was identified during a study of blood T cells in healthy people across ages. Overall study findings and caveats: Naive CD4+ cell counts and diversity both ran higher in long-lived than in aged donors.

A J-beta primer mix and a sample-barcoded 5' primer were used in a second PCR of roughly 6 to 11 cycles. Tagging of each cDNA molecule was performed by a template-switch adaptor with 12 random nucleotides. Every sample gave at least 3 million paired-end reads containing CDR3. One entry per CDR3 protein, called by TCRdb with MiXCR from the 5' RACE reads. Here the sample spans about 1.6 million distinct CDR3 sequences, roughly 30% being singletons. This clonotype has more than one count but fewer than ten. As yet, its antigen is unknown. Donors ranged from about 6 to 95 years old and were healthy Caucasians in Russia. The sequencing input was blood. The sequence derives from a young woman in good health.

The CDR3 coding sequence is TGTGCCAGCAGCCAGCCGGGACAGGCATCCTACGAGCAGTACTTC. This codes for CASSQPGQASYEQYF. The rearrangement uses TRBV3-1 and TRBJ2-7, with 8 nucleotides matching TRBD1. Per germline, CDR1 LGHDT and CDR2 YNNKEL (reference sequence). The CDR3 has 15 amino acids. V lost 3 bases and J lost 1; bases outside the gene matches: 5.